This TCR beta chain was retrieved from a study of blood T cell repertoires in COVID-19. TCRdb's copy holds only in-frame clones and misses some; the assay was immunoSEQ multiplex PCR. The repertoire holds approximately 160,000 clones, with about 82% as singletons. The specimen was peripheral blood. This TCR was sampled from a man in his forties or fifties with active or convalescent COVID-19.

The CDR3 bases are TGTGCCAGCAGCTTGAGATCTAGCGGGGGAGATAGTTCCGGGGAGCTGTTTTTT. Translated, it gives CASSLRSSGGDSSGELFF. J is TRBJ2-2 and V is TRBV12-1; TRBD2, as called in the table, went unchecked against the DNA. TRBV12-1 counts as a pseudogene. The CDR3 is made up of 18 amino acids.